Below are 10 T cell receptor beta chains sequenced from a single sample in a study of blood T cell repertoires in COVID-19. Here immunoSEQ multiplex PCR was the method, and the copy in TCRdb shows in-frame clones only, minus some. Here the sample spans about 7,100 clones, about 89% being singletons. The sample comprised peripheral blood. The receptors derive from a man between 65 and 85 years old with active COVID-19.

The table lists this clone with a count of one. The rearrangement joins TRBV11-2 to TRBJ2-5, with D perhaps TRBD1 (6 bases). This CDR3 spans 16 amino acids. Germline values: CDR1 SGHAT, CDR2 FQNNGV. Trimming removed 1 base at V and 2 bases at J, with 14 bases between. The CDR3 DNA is TGTGCCAGCAGCTTAGCCCAGACAGGCCTACAAGAGACCCAGTACTTC. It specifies CASSLAQTGLQETQYF.

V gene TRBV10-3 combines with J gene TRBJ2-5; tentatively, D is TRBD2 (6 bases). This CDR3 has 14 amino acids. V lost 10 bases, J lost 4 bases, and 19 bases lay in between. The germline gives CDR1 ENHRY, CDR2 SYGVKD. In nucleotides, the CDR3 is TGTGCCACCCGTGGCGGGGTTGGGGCAGAGACCCAGTACTTC. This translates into CATRGGVGAETQYF.

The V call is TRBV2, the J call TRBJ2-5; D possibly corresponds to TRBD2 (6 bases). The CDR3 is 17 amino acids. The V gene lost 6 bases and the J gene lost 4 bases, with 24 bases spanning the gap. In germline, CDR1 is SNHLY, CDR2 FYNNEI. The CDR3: CASRAASGSGRGETQYF. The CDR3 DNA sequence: TGTGCCAGCAGAGCGGCCAGCGGGTCCGGCCGGGGAGAGACCCAGTACTTC.

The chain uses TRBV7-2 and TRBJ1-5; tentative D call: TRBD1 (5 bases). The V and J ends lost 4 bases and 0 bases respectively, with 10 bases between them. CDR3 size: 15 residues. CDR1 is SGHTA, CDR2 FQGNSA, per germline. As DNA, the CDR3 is TGTGCCAGCAGCTCCTCAGGGCCTAGCAATCAGCCCCAGCATTTT. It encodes CASSSSGPSNQPQHF. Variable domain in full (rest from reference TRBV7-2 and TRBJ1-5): GAGVSQSPSNKVTEKGKDVELRCDPISGHTALYWYRQSLGQGLEFLIYFQGNSAPDKSGLPSDRFSAERTGGSVSTLTIQRTQQEDSAVYLCASSSSGPSNQPQHFGDGTRLSIL.

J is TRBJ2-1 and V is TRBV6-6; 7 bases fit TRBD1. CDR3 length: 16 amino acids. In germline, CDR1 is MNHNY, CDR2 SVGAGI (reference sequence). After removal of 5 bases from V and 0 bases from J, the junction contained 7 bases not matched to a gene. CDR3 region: CASSTTGTDSYNEQFF. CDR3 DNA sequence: TGTGCCAGCAGTACAACCGGGACAGACTCCTACAATGAGCAGTTCTTC.

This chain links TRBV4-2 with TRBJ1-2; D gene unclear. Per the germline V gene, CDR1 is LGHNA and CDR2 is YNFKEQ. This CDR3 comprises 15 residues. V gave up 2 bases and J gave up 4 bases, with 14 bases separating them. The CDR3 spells CASSQPRDTFYGYTF. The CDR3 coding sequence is TGTGCCAGCAGCCAACCCCGGGATACATTCTATGGCTACACCTTC.

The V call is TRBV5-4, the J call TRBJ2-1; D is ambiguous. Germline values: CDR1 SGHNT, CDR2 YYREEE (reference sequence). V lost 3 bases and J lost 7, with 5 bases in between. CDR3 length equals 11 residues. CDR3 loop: CASSSSNEQFF. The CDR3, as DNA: TGTGCCAGCAGCTCCTCGAATGAGCAGTTCTTC.

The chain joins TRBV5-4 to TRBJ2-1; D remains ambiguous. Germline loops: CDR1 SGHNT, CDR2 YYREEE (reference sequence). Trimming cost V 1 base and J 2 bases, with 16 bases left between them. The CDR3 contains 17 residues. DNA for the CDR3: TGTGCCAGCAGCTTGTTGTTAGTCTCCACCACCTACAATGAGCAGTTCTTC. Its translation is CASSLLLVSTTYNEQFF.

The DNA of the CDR3 is TGTGCCAGCAGCTTAGGAGAAGGGGCCACCGGGGAGCTGTTTTTT. Amino acids: CASSLGEGATGELFF. The rearrangement joins TRBV11-3 to TRBJ2-2, with a possible D match to TRBD1 (5 bases). CDR1 and CDR2 (germline): SGHNT, YENEEA. V lost 1 base and J lost 4, with 10 bases in between. The CDR3 covers 15 residues.

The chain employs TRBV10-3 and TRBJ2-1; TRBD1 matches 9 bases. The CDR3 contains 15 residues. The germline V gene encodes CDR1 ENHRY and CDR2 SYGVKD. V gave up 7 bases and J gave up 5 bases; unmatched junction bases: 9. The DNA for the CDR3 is TGTGCCATCATGAGGACAGGGGATGGCCACAATGAGCAGTTCTTC. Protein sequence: CAIMRTGDGHNEQFF.